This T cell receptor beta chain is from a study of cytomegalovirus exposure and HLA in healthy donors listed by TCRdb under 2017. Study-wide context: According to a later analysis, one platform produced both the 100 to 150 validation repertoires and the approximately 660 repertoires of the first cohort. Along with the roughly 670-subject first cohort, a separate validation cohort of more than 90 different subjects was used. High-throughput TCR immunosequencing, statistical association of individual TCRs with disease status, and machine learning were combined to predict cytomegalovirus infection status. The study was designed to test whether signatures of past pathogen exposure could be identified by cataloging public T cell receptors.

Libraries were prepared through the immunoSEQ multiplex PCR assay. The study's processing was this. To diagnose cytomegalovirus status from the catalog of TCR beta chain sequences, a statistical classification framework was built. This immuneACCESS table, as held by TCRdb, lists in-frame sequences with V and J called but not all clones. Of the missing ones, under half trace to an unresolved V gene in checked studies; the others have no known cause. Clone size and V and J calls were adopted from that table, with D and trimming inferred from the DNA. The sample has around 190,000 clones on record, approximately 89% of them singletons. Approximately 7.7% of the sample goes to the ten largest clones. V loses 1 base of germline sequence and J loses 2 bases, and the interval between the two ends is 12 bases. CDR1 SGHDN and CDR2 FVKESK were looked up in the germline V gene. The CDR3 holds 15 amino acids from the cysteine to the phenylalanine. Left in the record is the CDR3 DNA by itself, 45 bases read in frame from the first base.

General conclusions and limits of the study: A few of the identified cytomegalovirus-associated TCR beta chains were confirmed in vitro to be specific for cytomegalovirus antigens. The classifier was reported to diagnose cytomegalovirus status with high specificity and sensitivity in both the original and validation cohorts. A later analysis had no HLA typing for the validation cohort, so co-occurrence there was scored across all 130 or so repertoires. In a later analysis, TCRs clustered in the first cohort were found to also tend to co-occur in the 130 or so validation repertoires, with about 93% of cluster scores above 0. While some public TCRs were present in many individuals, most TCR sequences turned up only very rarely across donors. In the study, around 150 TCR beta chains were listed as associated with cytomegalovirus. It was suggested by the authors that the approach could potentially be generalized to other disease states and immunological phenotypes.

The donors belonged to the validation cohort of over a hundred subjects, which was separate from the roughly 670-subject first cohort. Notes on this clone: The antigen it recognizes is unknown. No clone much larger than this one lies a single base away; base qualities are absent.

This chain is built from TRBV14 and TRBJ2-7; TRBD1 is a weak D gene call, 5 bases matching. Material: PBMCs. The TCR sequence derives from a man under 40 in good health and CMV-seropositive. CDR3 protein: CASSQVGAPTYEQYF. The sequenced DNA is TGTGCCAGCAGCCAAGTAGGGGCTCCCACCTACGAGCAGTACTTC.